A single T cell receptor beta chain is shown here with its context. Its antigen is still unknown. Data came from immunoSEQ multiplex PCR; TCRdb stores just in-frame clones and leaves some out. The table includes some 40,000 clones, 94% detected once. The record originates from a study of T cell clonotyping in hematopoietic cell transplantation. Study-wide points: Recipient TCR diversity dropped after transplant; expanded clonotypes rose from day 30 to 180. Few recipient clonotypes overlapped donors; over 95% were de novo at given depth. CD4 and CD8 repertoire contributions could not be separated without sorting.

This CDR3 contains 16 residues. The germline CDR1 and CDR2 sequences are SGHRS and YFSETQ. V gave up 4 bases and J gave up 0 bases, with 14 bases separating them. The clonotype comes from a woman aged 45-60 years in good health. Some clones in this sample may be carry-over from other donors' samples. Specimen: peripheral blood mononuclear cells. V is TRBV5-1 and J is TRBJ2-1; perhaps TRBD1 as D (6 bases). The CDR3 loop reads CASSRRQGTSYNEQFF. The CDR3 DNA is TGCGCCAGCAGCCGGAGGCAGGGGACCTCCTACAATGAGCAGTTCTTC.